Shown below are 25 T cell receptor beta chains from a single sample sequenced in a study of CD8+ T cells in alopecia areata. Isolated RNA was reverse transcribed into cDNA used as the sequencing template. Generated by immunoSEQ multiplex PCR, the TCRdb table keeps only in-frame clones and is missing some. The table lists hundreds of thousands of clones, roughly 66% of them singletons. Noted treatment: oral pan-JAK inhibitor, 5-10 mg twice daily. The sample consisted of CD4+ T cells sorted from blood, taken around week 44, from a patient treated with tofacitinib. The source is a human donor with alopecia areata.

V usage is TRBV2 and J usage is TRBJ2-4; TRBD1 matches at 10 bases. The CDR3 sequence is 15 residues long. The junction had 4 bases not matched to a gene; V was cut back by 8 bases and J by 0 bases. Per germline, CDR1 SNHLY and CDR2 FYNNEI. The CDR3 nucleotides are TGTGCCAGCTGTCGGGACAGGGGAGCCAAAAACATTCAGTACTTC. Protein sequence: CASCRDRGAKNIQYF.

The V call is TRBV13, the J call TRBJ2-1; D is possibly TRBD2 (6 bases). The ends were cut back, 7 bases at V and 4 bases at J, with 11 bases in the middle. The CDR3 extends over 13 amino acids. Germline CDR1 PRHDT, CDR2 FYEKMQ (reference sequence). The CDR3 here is CASTYGTYNEQFF. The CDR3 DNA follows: TGTGCCAGCACTTATGGGACTTACAATGAGCAGTTCTTC.

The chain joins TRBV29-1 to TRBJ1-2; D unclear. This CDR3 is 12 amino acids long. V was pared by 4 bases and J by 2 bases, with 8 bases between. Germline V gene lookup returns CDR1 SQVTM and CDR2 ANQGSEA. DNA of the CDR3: TGCAGCGTTGCCCTAGAAAACTATGGCTACACCTTC. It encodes CSVALENYGYTF.

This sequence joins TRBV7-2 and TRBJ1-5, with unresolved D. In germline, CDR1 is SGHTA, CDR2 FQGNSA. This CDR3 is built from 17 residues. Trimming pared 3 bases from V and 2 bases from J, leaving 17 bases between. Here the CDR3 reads CASSFFRVGSRNQPQHF. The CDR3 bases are TGTGCCAGCAGCTTTTTCCGCGTTGGGTCTCGCAATCAGCCCCAGCATTTT.

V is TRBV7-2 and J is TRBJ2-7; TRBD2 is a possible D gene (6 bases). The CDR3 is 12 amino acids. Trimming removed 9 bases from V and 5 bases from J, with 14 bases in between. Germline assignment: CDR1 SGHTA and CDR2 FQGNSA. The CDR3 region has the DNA TGTGCCAGGACGGGGGATATGGACGAGCAGTACTTC. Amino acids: CARTGDMDEQYF.

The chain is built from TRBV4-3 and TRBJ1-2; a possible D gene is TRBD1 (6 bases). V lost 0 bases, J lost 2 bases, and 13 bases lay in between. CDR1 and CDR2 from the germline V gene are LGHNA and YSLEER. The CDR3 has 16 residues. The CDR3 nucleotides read TGCGCCAGCAGCCAAGATCAACAGGGACTAAACTATGGCTACACCTTC. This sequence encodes CASSQDQQGLNYGYTF.

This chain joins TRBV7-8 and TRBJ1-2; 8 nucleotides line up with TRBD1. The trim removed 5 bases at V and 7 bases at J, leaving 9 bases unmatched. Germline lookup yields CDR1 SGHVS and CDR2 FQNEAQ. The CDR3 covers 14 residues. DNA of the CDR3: TGTGCCAGCAGCCATCGACAGGGGCAGAGTGGCTACACCTTC. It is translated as CASSHRQGQSGYTF.

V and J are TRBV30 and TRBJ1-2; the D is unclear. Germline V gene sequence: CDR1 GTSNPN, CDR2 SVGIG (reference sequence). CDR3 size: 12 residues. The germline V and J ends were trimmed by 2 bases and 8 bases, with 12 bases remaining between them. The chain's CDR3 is CAWSLRRHGYTF. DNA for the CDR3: TGTGCCTGGAGTTTAAGGAGGCACGGCTACACCTTC.

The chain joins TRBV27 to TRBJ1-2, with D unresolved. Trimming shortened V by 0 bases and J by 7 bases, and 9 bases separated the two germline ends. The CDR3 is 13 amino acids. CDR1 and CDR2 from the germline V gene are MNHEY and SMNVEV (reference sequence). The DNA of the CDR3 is TGTGCCAGCAGTTTATCTGGAGAGGGTGGCTACACCTTC. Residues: CASSLSGEGGYTF.

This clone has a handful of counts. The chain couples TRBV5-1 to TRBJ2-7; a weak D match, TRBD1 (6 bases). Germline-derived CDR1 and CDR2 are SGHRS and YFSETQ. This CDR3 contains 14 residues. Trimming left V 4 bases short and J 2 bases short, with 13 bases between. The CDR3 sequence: CASSLDSPAYEQYF. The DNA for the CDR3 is TGCGCCAGCAGCCTGGACAGCCCAGCCTACGAGCAGTACTTC.

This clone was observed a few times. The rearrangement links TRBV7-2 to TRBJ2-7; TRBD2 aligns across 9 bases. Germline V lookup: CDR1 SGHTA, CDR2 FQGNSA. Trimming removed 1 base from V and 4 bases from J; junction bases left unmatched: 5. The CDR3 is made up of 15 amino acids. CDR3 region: CASSLVASGEYEQYF. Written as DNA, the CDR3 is TGTGCCAGCAGCTTAGTAGCTAGCGGGGAGTACGAGCAGTACTTC.

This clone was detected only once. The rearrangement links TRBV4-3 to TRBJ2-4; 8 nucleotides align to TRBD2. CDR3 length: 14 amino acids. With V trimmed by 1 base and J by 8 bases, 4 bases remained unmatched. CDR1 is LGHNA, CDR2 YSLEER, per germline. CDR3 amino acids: CASSQVATSDIQYF. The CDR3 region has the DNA TGCGCCAGCAGCCAAGTGGCGACTAGCGACATTCAGTACTTC.

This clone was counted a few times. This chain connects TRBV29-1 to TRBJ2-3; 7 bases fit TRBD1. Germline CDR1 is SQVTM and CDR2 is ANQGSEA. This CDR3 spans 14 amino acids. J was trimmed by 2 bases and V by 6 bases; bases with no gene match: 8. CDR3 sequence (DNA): TGCAGCGTAGCCAAGGGGGCGCCCACAGATACGCAGTATTTT. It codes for CSVAKGAPTDTQYF.

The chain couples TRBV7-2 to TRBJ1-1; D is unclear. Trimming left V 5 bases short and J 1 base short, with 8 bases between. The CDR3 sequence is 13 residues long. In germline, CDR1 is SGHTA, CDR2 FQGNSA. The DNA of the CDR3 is TGTGCCAGCAGCCGGATGACGAACACTGAAGCTTTCTTT. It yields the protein CASSRMTNTEAFF.

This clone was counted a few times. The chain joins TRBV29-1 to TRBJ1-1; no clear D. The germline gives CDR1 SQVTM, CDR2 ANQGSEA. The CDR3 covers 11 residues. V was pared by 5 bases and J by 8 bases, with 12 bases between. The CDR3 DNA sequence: TGCAGCGTTACCCCGTCAGTCGAAGCTTTCTTT. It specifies CSVTPSVEAFF.

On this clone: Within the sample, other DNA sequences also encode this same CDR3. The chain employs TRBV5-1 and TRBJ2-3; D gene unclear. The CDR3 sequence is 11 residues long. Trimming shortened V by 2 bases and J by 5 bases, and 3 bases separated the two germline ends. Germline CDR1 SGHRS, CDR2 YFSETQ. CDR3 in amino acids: CASSLEDTQYF. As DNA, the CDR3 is TGCGCCAGCAGCTTAGAAGATACGCAGTATTTT.

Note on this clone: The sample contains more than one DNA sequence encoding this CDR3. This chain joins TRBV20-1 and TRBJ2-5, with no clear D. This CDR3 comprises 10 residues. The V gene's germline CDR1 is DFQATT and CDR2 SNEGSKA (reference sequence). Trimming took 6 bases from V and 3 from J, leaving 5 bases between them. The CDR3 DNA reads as TGCAGTGCCAACAAAGAGACCCAGTACTTC. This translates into CSANKETQYF.

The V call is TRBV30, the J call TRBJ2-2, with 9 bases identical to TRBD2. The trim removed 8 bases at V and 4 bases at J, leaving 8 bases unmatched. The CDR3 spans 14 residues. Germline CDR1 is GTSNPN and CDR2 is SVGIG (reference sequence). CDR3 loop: CATRGGLGTGELFF. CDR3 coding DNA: TGTGCCACGCGGGGGGGCTTGGGCACCGGGGAGCTGTTTTTT.

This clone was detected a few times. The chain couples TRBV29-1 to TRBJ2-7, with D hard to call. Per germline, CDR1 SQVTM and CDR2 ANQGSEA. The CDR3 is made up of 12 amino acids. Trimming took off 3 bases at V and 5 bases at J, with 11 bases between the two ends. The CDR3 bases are TGCAGCGTTGATTCAGGAATCGACGAGCAGTACTTC. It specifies CSVDSGIDEQYF.

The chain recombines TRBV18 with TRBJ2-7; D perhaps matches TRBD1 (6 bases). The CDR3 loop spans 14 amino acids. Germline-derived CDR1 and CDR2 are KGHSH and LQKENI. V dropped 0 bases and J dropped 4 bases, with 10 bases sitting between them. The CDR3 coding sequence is TGTGCCAGCTCACCACCGCCAGGGGATTACGAGCAGTACTTC. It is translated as CASSPPPGDYEQYF.

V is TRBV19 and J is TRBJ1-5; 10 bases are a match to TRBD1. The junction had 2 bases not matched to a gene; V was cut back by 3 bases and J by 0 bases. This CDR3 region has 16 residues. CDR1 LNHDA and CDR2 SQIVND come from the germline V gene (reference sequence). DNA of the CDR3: TGTGCCAGTAGTATTGGGACAGGGGCTAGCAATCAGCCCCAGCATTTT. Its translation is CASSIGTGASNQPQHF.

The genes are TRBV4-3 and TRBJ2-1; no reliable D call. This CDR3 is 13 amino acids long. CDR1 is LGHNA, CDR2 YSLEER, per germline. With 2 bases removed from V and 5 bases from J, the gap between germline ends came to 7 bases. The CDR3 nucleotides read TGCGCCAGCAGCCAATCGTTGAACAATGAGCAGTTCTTC. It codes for CASSQSLNNEQFF.

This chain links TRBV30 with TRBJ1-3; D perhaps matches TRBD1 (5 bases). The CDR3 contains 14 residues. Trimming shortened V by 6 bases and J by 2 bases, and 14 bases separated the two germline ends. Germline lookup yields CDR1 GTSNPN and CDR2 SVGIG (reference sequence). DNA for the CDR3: TGTGCCTGTCCCCAGGGTGGGGCTGGAAACACCATATATTTT. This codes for CACPQGGAGNTIYF. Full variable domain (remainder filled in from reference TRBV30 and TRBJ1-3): SQTIHQWPATLVQPVGSPLSLECTVEGTSNPNLYWYRQAAGRGLQLLFYSVGIGQISSEVPQNLSASRPQDRQFILSSKKLLLSDSGFYLCACPQGGAGNTIYFGEGSWLTVV.

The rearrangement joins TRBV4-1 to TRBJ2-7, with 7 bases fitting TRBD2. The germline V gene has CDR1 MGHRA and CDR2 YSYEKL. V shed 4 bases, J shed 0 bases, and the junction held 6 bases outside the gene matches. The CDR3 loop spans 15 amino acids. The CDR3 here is CASSRSLAASYEQYF. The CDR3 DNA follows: TGCGCCAGCAGCCGGTCCCTAGCGGCCTCCTACGAGCAGTACTTC.

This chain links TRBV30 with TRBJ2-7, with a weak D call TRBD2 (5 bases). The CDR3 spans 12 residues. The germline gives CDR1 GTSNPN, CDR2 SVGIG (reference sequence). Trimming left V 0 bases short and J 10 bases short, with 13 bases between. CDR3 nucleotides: TGTGCCTGGAGTGTACTAGGCCCTCAACAGTACTTC. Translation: CAWSVLGPQQYF.